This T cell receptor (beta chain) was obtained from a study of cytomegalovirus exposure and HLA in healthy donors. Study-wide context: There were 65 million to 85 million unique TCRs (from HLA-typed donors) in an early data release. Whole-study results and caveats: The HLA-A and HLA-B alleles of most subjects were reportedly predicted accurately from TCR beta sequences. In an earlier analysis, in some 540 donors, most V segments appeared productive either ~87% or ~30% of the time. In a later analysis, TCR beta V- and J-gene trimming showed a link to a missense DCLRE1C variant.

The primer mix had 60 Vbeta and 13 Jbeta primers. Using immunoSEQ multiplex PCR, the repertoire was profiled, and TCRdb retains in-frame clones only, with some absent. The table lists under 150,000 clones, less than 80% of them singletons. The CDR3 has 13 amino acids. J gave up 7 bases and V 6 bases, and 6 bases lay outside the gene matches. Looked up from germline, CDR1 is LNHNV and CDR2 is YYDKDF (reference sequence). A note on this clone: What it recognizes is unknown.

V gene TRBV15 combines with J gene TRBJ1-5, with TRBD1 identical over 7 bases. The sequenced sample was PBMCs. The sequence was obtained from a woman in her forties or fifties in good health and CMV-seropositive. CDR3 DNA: TGTGCCACCAGAAGACAGGGTGAACAGCCCCAGCATTTT. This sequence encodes CATRRQGEQPQHF.